The 23 T cell receptor beta chains reported below all come from one sample, sequenced in a study of cytomegalovirus exposure and HLA in healthy donors. The PCR ran on 60 Vbeta and 13 Jbeta primers. Profiled with immunoSEQ multiplex PCR; TCRdb holds only in-frame clones, not every one. The sample carries approximately 210,000 clones, almost 80% recorded once. The specimen was PBMCs. These receptor sequences come from a male donor in good health and CMV-seronegative.

This chain joins TRBV6-5 and TRBJ2-3, with 13 nucleotides matching TRBD2. The V gene end was trimmed by 5 bases and the J gene end by 5 bases; junction bases not matched to a gene: 4. From germline, CDR1 is MNHEY and CDR2 SVGAGI. The CDR3 loop spans 15 amino acids. The CDR3 reads CASSRLAGGIDTQYF. In DNA form, the CDR3 reads TGTGCCAGCAGTCGACTAGCGGGAGGAATAGATACGCAGTATTTT.

This clone occurred once. The chain is built from TRBV4-3 and TRBJ2-2; unclear D gene. The CDR3 runs to 14 residues. Germline values: CDR1 LGHNA, CDR2 YSLEER. Trimming took 1 base from V and 5 from J, leaving 8 bases between them. In DNA form, the CDR3 reads TGCGCCAGCAGCCAAGTTTTTGAGACCGGGGAGCTGTTTTTT. Protein: CASSQVFETGELFF.

The V and J genes are TRBV5-1 and TRBJ2-7; 8 nucleotides agree with TRBD1. CDR1 SGHRS and CDR2 YFSETQ come from the germline V gene. J lost 5 bases, V lost 0 bases, and 13 bases had no gene match. This CDR3 spans 17 amino acids. CDR3 sequence (DNA): TGCGCCAGCAGCTTGGTGGTGGGGACAGGCATTGACAACGAGCAGTACTTC. This encodes CASSLVVGTGIDNEQYF.

The CDR3 nucleotides are TGCGCCAGCAAATCCGGGACAGGGTTCTACGAGCAGTACTTC. Protein product: CASKSGTGFYEQYF. J is TRBJ2-7 and V is TRBV5-1; 9 bases are a match to TRBD1. Germline-derived CDR1 and CDR2 are SGHRS and YFSETQ. The J segment lost 3 bases and the V segment lost 6 bases, leaving 7 bases of the junction unmatched. There are 14 residues in the CDR3. Together with reference TRBV5-1 and TRBJ2-7, the CDR3 gives the full variable domain: KAGVTQTPRYLIKTRGQQVTLSCSPISGHRSVSWYQQTPGQGLQFLFEYFSETQRNKGNFPGRFSGRQFSNSRSEMNVSTLELGDSALYLCASKSGTGFYEQYFGPGTRLTVT.

The chain uses TRBV11-2 and TRBJ2-5, with unresolved D. V was pared by 1 base and J by 2 bases, with 11 bases between. From germline, CDR1 is SGHAT and CDR2 FQNNGV. The CDR3 length is 15 residues. The CDR3 DNA follows: TGTGCCAGCAGCTTAGGATTGGGCAGTCAAGAGACCCAGTACTTC. As protein: CASSLGLGSQETQYF.

The rearrangement uses TRBV28 and TRBJ2-7; D might be TRBD1 (5 bases). This CDR3 region has 16 residues. V dropped 2 bases and J dropped 3 bases, with 17 bases sitting between them. Germline V gene sequence: CDR1 MDHEN, CDR2 SYDVKM. The CDR3 bases are TGTGCCAGCAGTTTACGGGCAGGGCCCCCAAACTACGAGCAGTACTTC. Its translation is CASSLRAGPPNYEQYF.

The gene calls are TRBV4-3 and TRBJ2-7, with D possibly matching TRBD1 (6 bases). Germline-derived CDR1 and CDR2 are LGHNA and YSLEER. This CDR3 is 17 amino acids long. Trimming took 0 bases from V and 5 from J, leaving 20 bases between them. CDR3 residues: CASSQENWGQKYNEQYF. DNA for the CDR3: TGCGCCAGCAGCCAAGAAAACTGGGGGCAAAAGTACAACGAGCAGTACTTC.

The V call is TRBV9, the J call TRBJ2-5; D is possibly TRBD1 (6 bases). Trimming removed 3 bases at V and 4 bases at J, with 22 bases between. This CDR3 has 17 residues. CDR1 SGDLS and CDR2 YYNGEE come from the germline V gene. The CDR3 DNA reads TGTGCCAGCAGCGGACGACAGGTTGGGGGAATCGGAGAGACCCAGTACTTC. This translates into CASSGRQVGGIGETQYF.

Concerning this clone itself: Sequence at one end of the junction differs from germline and may be a read error. This chain links TRBV7-9 with TRBJ1-1; D may be TRBD1 (6 bases). From germline, CDR1 is SEHNR and CDR2 FQNEAQ (reference sequence). This CDR3 has 15 amino acids. The CDR3 DNA follows: TGTTCCAGCAGCTTAGCGGCGGGGGCAGGGACTGAAGCTTTCTTT. Protein: CSSSLAAGAGTEAFF.

In nucleotides, the CDR3 is TGTGCCAGCAGCCCCATTTTAGCGGGGGGGGGAACCATGGCCTACGAGCAGTACTTC. Encoded protein: CASSPILAGGGTMAYEQYF. This rearrangement joins TRBV5-4 to TRBJ2-7; 11 bases agree with TRBD2. The CDR3 is 19 amino acids. J gave up 2 bases and V 4 bases, and 17 bases lay outside the gene matches. CDR1 is SGHNT, CDR2 YYREEE, per germline (reference sequence).

The chain recombines TRBV21-1 with TRBJ1-2; the table's TRBD1 call for D was not verified on the DNA. TRBV21-1 is assigned pseudogene status. The CDR3 sequence is 13 residues long. Here the CDR3 DNA reads TGTGCCAGTTGGGACAGGGGGCCCTATGGCTACACCTTC. Translating gives CASWDRGPYGYTF.

This clone occurred once. This CDR3 fails to terminate in the conserved phenylalanine or tryptophan, so it likely reflects a read error. The V gene is TRBV4-3, the J gene TRBJ1-2; 9 bases map to TRBD1. This CDR3 has 15 amino acids. Losses at the gene ends were 1 base for V and 2 bases for J; bases not matched to a gene: 2. Germline CDR1 and CDR2: LGHNA and YSLEER. The CDR3 DNA reads as TGCGCCAGCAGCCAAGGGGGACAGGGAAACTATGGCTACACCCTC. As protein: CASSQGGQGNYGYTL.

This clone was found once. The genes are TRBV7-9 and TRBJ2-2, with D possibly matching TRBD2 (6 bases). The CDR3 consists of 14 residues. The V gene lost 2 bases and the J gene lost 5 bases, with 9 bases spanning the gap. The germline CDR1 and CDR2 sequences are SEHNR and FQNEAQ (reference sequence). CDR3 sequence reads: CASSLKAGTGELFF. As DNA, the CDR3 is TGTGCCAGCAGCTTAAAGGCGGGGACCGGGGAGCTGTTTTTT.

In this sample, this clone turned up once. The chain carries TRBV6-1 and TRBJ1-4, with D uncertain. Trimming left V 6 bases short and J 3 bases short, with 8 bases between. CDR1 is MNHNS, CDR2 SASEGT, per germline. This CDR3 has 13 residues. In DNA, the CDR3 is TGTGCCAGCAGGTCCCAGGCTAATGAAAAACTGTTTTTT. Its protein is CASRSQANEKLFF.

The chain is built from TRBV27 and TRBJ2-1, with 8 bases fitting TRBD1. This CDR3 is 17 amino acids long. Germline-derived CDR1 and CDR2 are MNHEY and SMNVEV (reference sequence). After removal of 3 bases from V and 5 bases from J, the junction contained 12 bases not matched to a gene. CDR3 sequence reads: CASSLEPPGQVNNEQFF. In DNA, the CDR3 is TGTGCCAGCAGTTTGGAACCGCCGGGACAGGTTAACAATGAGCAGTTCTTC.

J is TRBJ1-2 and V is TRBV4-3, with TRBD1 matching over 9 bases. Germline V gene data show CDR1 as LGHNA and CDR2 as YSLEER. V gave up 2 bases and J gave up 5 bases; unmatched junction bases: 9. The CDR3 loop spans 16 amino acids. The CDR3 nucleotides are TGCGCCAGCAGCCAAAGTCCGGCGGACAGGGGTTATGGCTACACCTTC. Its translation is CASSQSPADRGYGYTF.

The rearrangement joins TRBV11-1 to TRBJ2-3; possibly TRBD2 for D (7 bases). V was clipped by 1 base and J by 3 bases, with 11 bases between them. Germline V CDR1 and CDR2: SGHAT, FQDESV (reference sequence). This CDR3 comprises 15 residues. The CDR3 reads CASSLGGGGTDTQYF. CDR3 nucleotides: TGTGCCAGCAGCTTAGGAGGGGGGGGAACAGATACGCAGTATTTT.

The chain employs TRBV19 and TRBJ1-2; 9 bases fit TRBD1. The CDR3 has 13 residues. After removal of 4 bases from V and 7 bases from J, the junction contained 4 bases not matched to a gene. Germline-derived CDR1 and CDR2 are LNHDA and SQIVND (reference sequence). CDR3 nucleotides: TGTGCCAGTAGTAAGGGACAGGGAGGTGGCTACACCTTC. Encoded protein: CASSKGQGGGYTF.

This clone was seen only a few times. The chain carries TRBV4-3 and TRBJ1-2; D not resolved. Germline V gene sequence: CDR1 LGHNA, CDR2 YSLEER. The length of the CDR3 is 13 residues. Trimming left V 1 base short and J 7 bases short, with 10 bases between. CDR3 coding DNA: TGCGCCAGCAGCCAAGCCGTCCCGGGTGGCTACACCTTC. Amino acid sequence: CASSQAVPGGYTF.

The V and J genes are TRBV10-3 and TRBJ1-5, with 8 bases identical to TRBD1. This CDR3 comprises 14 residues. Looked up from germline, CDR1 is ENHRY and CDR2 is SYGVKD. V dropped 5 bases and J dropped 6; count of bases not matched to a gene: 6. DNA of the CDR3: TGTGCCATCAGTACCGGACAGGGCGGTCAGCCCCAGCATTTT. Protein sequence: CAISTGQGGQPQHF.

This clone was found a few times. The J gene is TRBJ1-5, the V gene TRBV9, with unresolved D. The CDR3 has 15 residues. Germline-derived CDR1 and CDR2 are SGDLS and YYNGEE. V was pared by 4 bases and J by 0 bases, with 11 bases between. DNA of the CDR3: TGTGCCAGCAGCCAGAGCGGCGGTAGCAATCAGCCCCAGCATTTT. This codes for CASSQSGGSNQPQHF.

The V gene is TRBV6-5, the J gene TRBJ2-3; TRBD2 agrees at 14 bases. Germline V lookup: CDR1 MNHEY, CDR2 SVGAGI. CDR3 length equals 15 residues. The junction had 4 bases not matched to a gene; V was cut back by 7 bases and J by 4 bases. The CDR3 coding sequence is TGTGCCAGCACCCGACTAGCGGGAGGGCCAGATACGCAGTATTTT. It encodes CASTRLAGGPDTQYF.

The chain uses TRBV7-8 and TRBJ1-2; D might be TRBD1 (5 bases). Germline assignment: CDR1 SGHVS and CDR2 FQNEAQ. Trimming took 5 bases from V and 0 from J, leaving 16 bases between them. The CDR3 spans 16 residues. The CDR3 DNA reads TGTGCCAGCAGCATGGGCCAGGGCGCGACTAACTATGGCTACACCTTC. Translating it yields CASSMGQGATNYGYTF.